The 27 T cell receptor beta chains below come from one sample, sequenced in a study of blood T cell repertoires in COVID-19. Generated by immunoSEQ multiplex PCR, the TCRdb table keeps only in-frame clones and is missing some. This sample has fewer than 350,000 clones, with 80% to 90% found just once. Sequencing was performed on PBMCs or T cells enriched from blood (not recorded which). The receptors were gathered from a middle-aged woman with acute COVID-19.

This rearrangement joins TRBV19 to TRBJ1-2; the D is unclear. This CDR3 spans 13 amino acids. CDR1 LNHDA and CDR2 SQIVND come from the germline V gene (reference sequence). V gave up 3 bases and J gave up 10 bases, with 15 bases separating them. CDR3 nucleotide sequence: TGTGCCAGTAGTATGCGGCCCGCCGGAGACTACACCTTC. It yields the protein CASSMRPAGDYTF.

The chain combines TRBV12-3 or TRBV12-4 with TRBJ1-1; D is ambiguous. The CDR3 loop spans 13 amino acids. V lost 2 bases and J lost 3, with 7 bases in between. The CDR3 region has the DNA TGTGCCAGCAGTTTACAGGAGGACACTGAAGCTTTCTTT. Its translation is CASSLQEDTEAFF.

This chain joins TRBV3-1 (or the pseudogene TRBV3-2) and TRBJ2-5; 14 positions match TRBD2. J lost 3 bases, V lost 4 bases, and 10 bases had no gene match. The CDR3 contains 18 residues. Per germline, CDR1 LGHDT and CDR2 YNNKEL (reference sequence). In DNA form, the CDR3 reads TGTGCCAGCAGCCTGCGACTAGCGGGGGGGCCGGTCGAAGAGACCCAGTACTTC. This codes for CASSLRLAGGPVEETQYF.

V gene TRBV3-1 (or the pseudogene TRBV3-2) combines with J gene TRBJ1-6, with no clear D. This CDR3 region has 12 residues. Per the germline V gene, CDR1 is LGHDT and CDR2 is YNNKEL (reference sequence). Trimming stripped 5 bases from V and 6 bases from J, with 5 bases between. CDR3 bases: TGTGCCAGCAGCTTCCGTAATTCACCCCTCCACTTT. Translation gives CASSFRNSPLHF.

V is TRBV2 and J is TRBJ1-1; weak D call: TRBD1 (6 bases). Germline V gene lookup returns CDR1 SNHLY and CDR2 FYNNEI. This CDR3 region has 15 residues. V was clipped by 4 bases and J by 1 base, with 13 bases between them. CDR3 sequence reads: CASSGTGLANTEAFF. In DNA form, the CDR3 reads TGTGCCAGCAGTGGAACAGGGCTGGCGAACACTGAAGCTTTCTTT. Filled out from reference TRBV2 and TRBJ1-1, the complete variable domain reads EPEVTQTPSHQVTQMGQEVILRCVPISNHLYFYWYRQILGQKVEFLVSFYNNEISEKSEIFDDQFSVERPDGSNFTLKIRSTKLEDSAMYFCASSGTGLANTEAFFGQGTRLTVV.

This chain joins TRBV6-4 and TRBJ2-3; D ambiguous. V lost 5 bases to trimming and J lost 4 bases, with 10 bases between them. The CDR3 has 13 residues. Per the germline V gene, CDR1 is MRHNA and CDR2 is SNTAGT. CDR3 protein: CASSSREADTQYF. In DNA, the CDR3 is TGTGCCAGCAGTTCCCGTGAGGCAGATACGCAGTATTTT.

V gene TRBV18 combines with J gene TRBJ2-3, with 7 bases aligning to TRBD1. V was pared by 2 bases and J by 3 bases, with 2 bases of the junction left unmatched. Germline CDR1 and CDR2: KGHSH and LQKENI. The CDR3 runs 14 residues. CDR3 DNA sequence: TGTGCCAGCTCACCAGGGGGACAGACAGATACGCAGTATTTT. Translation gives CASSPGGQTDTQYF.

The genes are TRBV25-1 and TRBJ1-2; D gene unclear. The V and J ends lost 1 base and 7 bases respectively, with 13 bases between them. The CDR3 has 14 amino acids. The germline V gene has CDR1 MGHDK and CDR2 SYGVNS. This CDR3 reads CASSESAGSGGYTF. The CDR3 region has the DNA TGTGCCAGCAGTGAATCCGCGGGATCCGGTGGCTACACCTTC.

The chain recombines TRBV6-5 with TRBJ1-5, with 10 bases fitting TRBD1. CDR1 and CDR2 from the germline V gene are MNHEY and SVGAGI. The CDR3 has 14 residues. V lost 3 bases and J lost 9; bases outside the gene matches: 5. The CDR3, as DNA: TGTGCCAGCAGTTATCGGGGGGACAGGGGGCCCCAGCATTTT. Its protein product is CASSYRGDRGPQHF.

The J gene is TRBJ2-7, the V gene TRBV3-1 (or the pseudogene TRBV3-2); TRBD2 matches 8 bases. The CDR3 is made up of 15 amino acids. V lost 4 bases to trimming and J lost 1 base; unmatched junction nucleotides: 6. Germline V gene lookup returns CDR1 LGHDT and CDR2 YNNKEL (reference sequence). For the CDR3, the DNA is TGTGCCAGCAGCCCCGGGACTAGAGTTTCCTACGAGCAGTACTTC. It encodes CASSPGTRVSYEQYF.

V gene TRBV15 combines with J gene TRBJ1-2, with D perhaps TRBD1 (6 bases). Germline V gene lookup returns CDR1 LNHNV and CDR2 YYDKDF (reference sequence). The CDR3 covers 16 residues. Trimming left V 4 bases short and J 5 bases short, with 20 bases between. The CDR3 sequence is CATSTLNRNREYGYTF. The CDR3 region has the DNA TGTGCCACCAGCACCTTAAATAGAAACAGGGAGTATGGCTACACCTTC.

The rearrangement links TRBV18 to TRBJ2-7, with a possible D match to TRBD2 (5 bases). The CDR3 runs 14 residues. The germline gives CDR1 KGHSH, CDR2 LQKENI. V lost 0 bases and J 2 bases, leaving 8 bases between the germline ends. The CDR3 region has the DNA TGTGCCAGCTCACCACCGTCGGGAACCTACGAGCAGTACTTC. Translation: CASSPPSGTYEQYF.

Only a few counts were recorded for this clone. The chain links TRBV28 to TRBJ1-6, with a weak D call TRBD1 (6 bases). Trimming pared 4 bases from V and 0 bases from J, leaving 16 bases between. Germline V gene sequence: CDR1 MDHEN, CDR2 SYDVKM. The length of the CDR3 is 18 residues. This CDR3 reads CASSSQGQFSSYNSPLHF. In DNA, the CDR3 is TGTGCCAGCAGTTCCCAAGGACAGTTTAGCTCCTATAATTCACCCCTCCACTTT.

This chain joins TRBV28 and TRBJ2-7; TRBD1 is a possible D gene (6 bases). The CDR3 sequence is 16 residues long. Germline CDR1 and CDR2: MDHEN and SYDVKM. V lost 3 bases and J lost 0, with 15 bases in between. Here the CDR3 reads CASSFQGSWGSYEQYF. CDR3 nucleotides: TGTGCCAGCAGTTTTCAGGGGAGCTGGGGCTCCTACGAGCAGTACTTC.

The J gene is TRBJ1-2, the V gene TRBV15; D is uncertain. Trimming stripped 3 bases from V and 0 bases from J, with 5 bases between. Germline V gene sequence: CDR1 LNHNV, CDR2 YYDKDF (reference sequence). The CDR3 contains 13 residues. CDR3 residues: CATSRTSNYGYTF. The CDR3 DNA reads as TGTGCCACCAGCAGGACATCTAACTATGGCTACACCTTC.

The CDR3 sequence: CASSYSSNSGNTIYF. In nucleotides, the CDR3 is TGTGCCAGCAGTTACTCGTCCAACTCTGGAAACACCATATATTTT. The chain employs TRBV6-5 and TRBJ1-3, with D unresolved. The CDR3 loop spans 15 amino acids. Germline CDR1 and CDR2: MNHEY and SVGAGI. V lost 0 bases and J 0 bases, leaving 6 bases between the germline ends.

CDR3 in amino acids: CASSAGQGTYEQYF. The CDR3 DNA sequence: TGCGCCAGCAGCGCGGGACAGGGGACCTACGAGCAGTACTTC. V and J are TRBV5-1 and TRBJ2-7; 10 bases map to TRBD1. The germline CDR1 and CDR2 sequences are SGHRS and YFSETQ. The V and J ends lost 4 bases and 2 bases, in that order; junction bases with no gene match: 3. The CDR3 spans 14 residues.

The rearrangement joins TRBV27 to TRBJ1-1; D gene ambiguous. Germline V gene data show CDR1 as MNHEY and CDR2 as SMNVEV (reference sequence). V was shortened by 2 bases and J by 7 bases, with 11 bases between the two germline ends. This CDR3 contains 13 residues. The DNA for the CDR3 is TGTGCCAGCAGTTTACGTCGGGGTAGTGAAGCTTTCTTT. This codes for CASSLRRGSEAFF.

The rearrangement uses TRBV20-1 and TRBJ1-1; D is uncertain. The germline V gene encodes CDR1 DFQATT and CDR2 SNEGSKA (reference sequence). V lost 3 bases to trimming and J lost 3 bases, with 17 bases between them. CDR3 length: 15 amino acids. In nucleotides, the CDR3 is TGCAGTGCTAGTTTGGAGACCCGATTATACACTGAAGCTTTCTTT. Translated: CSASLETRLYTEAFF.

This chain links TRBV6-1 with TRBJ2-7, with 7 bases identical to TRBD1. This CDR3 spans 15 amino acids. CDR1 MNHNS and CDR2 SASEGT come from the germline V gene. V dropped 3 bases and J dropped 0; count of bases not matched to a gene: 5. The CDR3 loop is CASSDLRQGSYEQYF. CDR3 nucleotides: TGTGCCAGCAGTGACCTTAGACAGGGCTCCTACGAGCAGTACTTC.

In the case of this clone: Other DNA sequences from this sample encode an identical CDR3 as well. The genes are TRBV7-9 and TRBJ1-2; D is unclear. The CDR3 covers 12 residues. The V end lost 1 base, the J end lost 6 bases, and 6 bases lay between the germline ends. Per germline, CDR1 SEHNR and CDR2 FQNEAQ (reference sequence). CDR3 nucleotide sequence: TGTGCCAGCAGCTTAGTGGGAGATGGCTACACCTTC. Protein product: CASSLVGDGYTF.

The chain joins TRBV4-1 to TRBJ1-3; D remains unclear. V lost 0 bases to trimming and J lost 0 bases, with 9 bases between them. Germline V CDR1 and CDR2: MGHRA, YSYEKL. The CDR3 sequence is 16 residues long. The CDR3 loop reads CASSQENPSSGNTIYF. The CDR3 coding sequence is TGCGCCAGCAGCCAAGAGAACCCGAGCTCTGGAAACACCATATATTTT.

The J gene is TRBJ1-3, the V gene TRBV9, with 7 bases aligning to TRBD1. V was clipped by 4 bases and J by 4 bases; unmatched bases: 14. This CDR3 contains 17 residues. CDR1 is SGDLS, CDR2 YYNGEE, per germline. Here the CDR3 reads CASSYGSTGVDGNTIYF. CDR3 sequence (DNA): TGTGCCAGCAGCTACGGTAGCACAGGGGTCGACGGAAACACCATATATTTT.

The gene calls are TRBV7-2 and TRBJ2-7, with D uncertain. Germline loops: CDR1 SGHTA, CDR2 FQGNSA. The CDR3 is 14 residues long. Trimming left V 3 bases short and J 2 bases short, with 11 bases between. The CDR3 spells CASSLGGSPYEQYF. CDR3 DNA sequence: TGTGCCAGCAGCTTGGGTGGTAGCCCCTACGAGCAGTACTTC.

The rearrangement links TRBV10-3 to TRBJ2-2; D is unresolved. V lost 10 bases to trimming and J lost 3 bases, with 12 bases between them. The CDR3 consists of 13 residues. CDR1 ENHRY and CDR2 SYGVKD come from the germline V gene. DNA for the CDR3: TGTGCCACCTCCCGTCCCGACACCGGGGAGCTGTTTTTT. Its protein product is CATSRPDTGELFF.

The J gene is TRBJ1-5, the V gene TRBV15; 8 bases line up with TRBD1. This CDR3 comprises 17 residues. Trimming removed 0 bases from V and 7 bases from J; junction bases left unmatched: 11. Germline V gene lookup returns CDR1 LNHNV and CDR2 YYDKDF (reference sequence). CDR3 residues: CATSRDLRGRGPQPQHF. The DNA of the CDR3 is TGTGCCACCAGCAGAGATCTTCGAGGCAGGGGGCCGCAGCCCCAGCATTTT.

The chain uses TRBV25-1 and TRBJ1-6, with D perhaps TRBD1 (5 bases). V was pared by 2 bases and J by 1 base, with 15 bases between. The V gene's germline CDR1 is MGHDK and CDR2 SYGVNS. The CDR3 has 18 residues. CDR3 region: CASSERSKGRSYNSPLHF. CDR3 in DNA: TGTGCCAGCAGTGAAAGATCTAAGGGGAGGTCCTATAATTCACCCCTCCACTTT.